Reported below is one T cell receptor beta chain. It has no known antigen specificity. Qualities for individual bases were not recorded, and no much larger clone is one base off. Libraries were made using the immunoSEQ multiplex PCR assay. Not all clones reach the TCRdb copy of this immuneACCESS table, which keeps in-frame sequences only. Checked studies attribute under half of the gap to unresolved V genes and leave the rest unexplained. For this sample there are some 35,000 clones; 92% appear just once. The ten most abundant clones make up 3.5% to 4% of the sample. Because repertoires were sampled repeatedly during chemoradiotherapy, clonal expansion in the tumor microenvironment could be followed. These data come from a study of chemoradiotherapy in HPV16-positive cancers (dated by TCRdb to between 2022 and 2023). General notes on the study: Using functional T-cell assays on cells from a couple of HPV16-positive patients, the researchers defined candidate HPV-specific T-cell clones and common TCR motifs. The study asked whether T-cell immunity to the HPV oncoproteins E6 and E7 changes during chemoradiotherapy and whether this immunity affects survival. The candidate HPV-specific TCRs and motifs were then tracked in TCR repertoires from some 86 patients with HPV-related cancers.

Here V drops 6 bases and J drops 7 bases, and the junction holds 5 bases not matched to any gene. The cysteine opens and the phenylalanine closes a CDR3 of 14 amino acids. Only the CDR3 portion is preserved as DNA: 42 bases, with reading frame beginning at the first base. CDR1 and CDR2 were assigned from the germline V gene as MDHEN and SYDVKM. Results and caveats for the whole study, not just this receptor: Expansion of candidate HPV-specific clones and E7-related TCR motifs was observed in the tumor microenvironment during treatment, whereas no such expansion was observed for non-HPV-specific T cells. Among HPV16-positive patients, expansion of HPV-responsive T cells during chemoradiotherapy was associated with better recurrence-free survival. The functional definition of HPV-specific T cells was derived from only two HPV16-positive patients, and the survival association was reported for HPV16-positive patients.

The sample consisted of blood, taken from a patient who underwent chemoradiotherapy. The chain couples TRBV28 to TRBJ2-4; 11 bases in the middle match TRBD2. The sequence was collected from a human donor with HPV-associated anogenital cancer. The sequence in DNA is TGTGCCAGCAGAGTACTAGCGGGGGATAACATTCAGTACTTC. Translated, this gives CASRVLAGDNIQYF.